The sequence of this TCR beta chain was determined in a study of T cell responses to AZD1222 COVID-19 vaccine. Study in general: Analyses pooled second doses at about 4 or about 12 weeks. Study-wide results and limits: Following two doses of AZD1222, Spike-specific TCR breadth and depth rose. CD4 TCRs linked to vaccination spanned spike, dominating at 160-218 and 743-854. White British ancestry dominated among donors, who included more females, and clonal diversity was possibly underestimated.

The germline gives CDR1 SGHTA, CDR2 FQGTGA. The CDR3 is 13 residues long. The V segment lost 5 bases and the J segment 5 bases; nucleotides outside the gene matches: 2. Comment on this clone: Its target is unknown.

Sequenced by immunoSEQ multiplex PCR; TCRdb stores in-frame clones only, minus some. The repertoire holds 200,000 or so clones, with more than 80% as singletons. The sequenced sample was peripheral blood, obtained on day 0 of AZD1222 vaccination. The sequence derives from an adult in good health. This chain links TRBV7-3 with TRBJ2-5; TRBD1 matches 10 bases. The CDR3 is CASSMGQGETQYF. The CDR3 nucleotides read TGTGCCAGCAGCATGGGACAGGGGGAGACCCAGTACTTC.